These T cell receptor beta chains were read from a single sample in a study of blood T cell repertoires in COVID-19. Measured with immunoSEQ multiplex PCR; TCRdb has only the in-frame clones, and not every one. The data contain around 250,000 clones, around 84% of them seen just once; the ten biggest clones take up more than 4%. The sequencing input was PBMCs or T cells enriched from blood (not recorded which). All receptors come from a middle-aged man who had been exposed to COVID-19. Both conserved end residues are part of each CDR3. D genes are given only for firm matches. Part of the rows lack a size; the others show once, few, many or a class for expanded clones.

j_gene,d_gene,v_gene,abundance,CDR3nt,CDR3aa
TRBJ2-3,NA,TRBV10-1,NA,TGCGCCAGCAGTGAGTCGAGAGCAACAGATACGCAGTATTTT,CASSESRATDTQYF
TRBJ2-7,NA,TRBV7-8,many,TGTGCCAGCAGCTCTTTGACTAGAGGCTACGAGCAGTACTTC,CASSSLTRGYEQYF
TRBJ1-1,NA,TRBV19,NA,TGTGCCAGTTCCGGACTGTACACTGAAGCTTTCTTT,CASSGLYTEAFF
TRBJ2-1,NA,TRBV10-2,NA,TGCGCCAGCAGTCTCCTAGCTCTGGGCGATGAGCAGTTCTTC,CASSLLALGDEQFF
TRBJ2-1,NA,TRBV6-5,NA,TGTGCCAGCAGTTACCGCGGCGGGGAGCAGTTCTTC,CASSYRGGEQFF
TRBJ2-1,TRBD1,TRBV10-3,NA,TGTGCCATCAGGGCGACAGGGGGTGCGGACAATGAGCAGTTCTTC,CAIRATGGADNEQFF
TRBJ2-2,NA,TRBV5-1,NA,TGCGCCAGCAGCTTGCTGCAGGGCCACACCGGGGAGCTGTTTTTT,CASSLLQGHTGELFF
TRBJ1-2,TRBD1,TRBV6-5,once,TGTGCCAGCAGCCCGGACAGGGGCCTCGTTGGCTACACCTTC,CASSPDRGLVGYTF
TRBJ1-2,TRBD1,TRBV18,NA,TGTGCCAGCTCACCAAACGACAGGGCGAATGGCTACACCTTC,CASSPNDRANGYTF
TRBJ1-1,TRBD1,TRBV19,NA,TGTGCCAGTAGTCCAGGGGACAGGGTGAACACTGAAGCTTTCTTT,CASSPGDRVNTEAFF
TRBJ2-7,TRBD1,TRBV2,NA,TGTGCCAGCAGTGATCATAGGGGACAGTCCCTCTACGAGCAGTACTTC,CASSDHRGQSLYEQYF
TRBJ2-1,TRBD2,TRBV5-6,NA,TGTGCCAGCAGCGATCTAGCGGGGGACACCAATGAGCAGTTCTTC,CASSDLAGDTNEQFF
TRBJ2-3,NA,TRBV19,NA,TGTGCCAGTAGTATGCAGGGCACAGATACGCAGTATTTT,CASSMQGTDTQYF
TRBJ1-2,NA,TRBV7-9,NA,TGTGCCAGCAGCTACACAGAGAGAAGCGGCTACACCTTC,CASSYTERSGYTF
TRBJ2-5,NA,TRBV9,NA,TGTGCCAGCAGCGTAGCCGTTCGGGGAGAGACCCAGTACTTC,CASSVAVRGETQYF
TRBJ2-5,TRBD1,TRBV23-1,NA,TGCGCCAGCAGTCCTCGGGACAGACAAGAGACCCAGTACTTC,CASSPRDRQETQYF
TRBJ1-6,TRBD1,TRBV14,NA,TGTGCCAGCAGCCAACAGGGGGCCTATAATTCACCCCTCCACTTT,CASSQQGAYNSPLHF
TRBJ1-2,NA,TRBV9,NA,TGTGCCAGCAGCGTAGTGGAGAACGCAGCTAACTATGGCTACACCTTC,CASSVVENAANYGYTF
TRBJ1-3,NA,TRBV11-3,NA,TGTGCCAGCAGCCCAATGACAGAAGCTGGAAACACCATATATTTT,CASSPMTEAGNTIYF
TRBJ2-7,NA,TRBV9,NA,TGTGCCAGCAGCAAAAATCCCAGTGGGGGGTCCTACGAGCAGTACTTC,CASSKNPSGGSYEQYF
TRBJ2-7,TRBD2,TRBV19,NA,TGTGCCAGTAGTAGGGCGGGAGTTCCCTACGAGCAGTACTTC,CASSRAGVPYEQYF
TRBJ1-1,NA,TRBV25-1,NA,TGTGCCAGCAGTTCGACCGGGCAGGGCGAAGCTTTCTTT,CASSSTGQGEAFF
TRBJ1-1,TRBD1,TRBV3-1/TRBV3-2,NA,TGTGCCAGCAGCCTGGCAGGGGGAAACACTGAAGCTTTCTTT,CASSLAGGNTEAFF
TRBJ1-4,TRBD1,TRBV5-1,NA,TGCGCCAGCAGCCGAGGGGGCCAGGGGGGAACTAATGAAAAACTGTTTTTT,CASSRGGQGGTNEKLFF
TRBJ2-1,NA,TRBV5-1,NA,TGCGCCAGCAGGCCTAGATTTTACAATGAGCAGTTCTTC,CASRPRFYNEQFF
TRBJ2-5,TRBD2,TRBV5-1,NA,TGCGCCAGCCGCACGGGGGGCCAAGAGACCCAGTACTTC,CASRTGGQETQYF
TRBJ1-1,NA,TRBV18,NA,TGTGCCAGCTCACCTTCCCCTGGCGGTACTGAAGCTTTCTTT,CASSPSPGGTEAFF
TRBJ1-2,TRBD1,TRBV18,NA,TGTGCCAGCTCACCAGGAGAACAGGGGTTAGCTAACTATGGCTACACCTTC,CASSPGEQGLANYGYTF
TRBJ1-2,NA,TRBV10-3,NA,TGTGCCATCAGTGAGTCCCGGAGACAACCCGGGAGTGGCTACACCTTC,CAISESRRQPGSGYTF
TRBJ2-4,NA,TRBV5-4,once,TGTGCCAGCAGCACACCCGAAAACATTCAGTACTTC,CASSTPENIQYF
TRBJ2-2,NA,TRBV4-1,once,TGCGCCAGCAGCCAAGATCGTGGATTCTCAGGGATTACCGGGGAGCTGTTTTTT,CASSQDRGFSGITGELFF
TRBJ2-3,TRBD2,TRBV6-1,NA,TGTGCCAGCAGTGAACAACCCTGGGGACTAGCTGTTCCCACTAGCACAGATACGCAGTATTTT,CASSEQPWGLAVPTSTDTQYF
TRBJ2-5,TRBD2,TRBV24-1,NA,TGTGCCACCAGTAGTTCGATCGGGAGGGAGGCCCAGTACTTC,CATSSSIGREAQYF
TRBJ1-1,NA,TRBV4-2,few,TGTGCCAGCAATGAGGGAGCTGAAGCTTTCTTT,CASNEGAEAFF
TRBJ1-3,NA,TRBV19,once,TGTGCCAGTAGTCAGGACAGAAACGTTCTAAACACCATATATTTT,CASSQDRNVLNTIYF
TRBJ2-7,NA,TRBV28,NA,TGTGCCAGCAGTTTGGTCGGGTACGAGCAGTACTTC,CASSLVGYEQYF
TRBJ1-5,NA,TRBV19,NA,TGTGCCAGTATCGGGCAGGGGAGTCAGCCCCAGCATTTT,CASIGQGSQPQHF
TRBJ2-3,TRBD2,TRBV10-1,NA,TGCGCCAGCAGTGAAAAACTTGGACTAGCGGGGCCCACTAGCACAGATACGCAGTATTTT,CASSEKLGLAGPTSTDTQYF
TRBJ2-7,TRBD2,TRBV4-2,NA,TGTGCCAGCAGCCTGAGGGGGGAACTAGCGGCTCCCTACGAGCAGTACTTC,CASSLRGELAAPYEQYF
TRBJ1-1,NA,TRBV19,NA,TGTGCCAGTACGGTTAGATCAAACACTGAAGCTTTCTTT,CASTVRSNTEAFF
TRBJ2-7,TRBD1,TRBV18,NA,TGTGCCAGCTCACCAGGGACAGGGGGCTACGAGCAGTACTTC,CASSPGTGGYEQYF
TRBJ1-3,NA,TRBV19,NA,TGTGCCAGTAGTGCCCCCCGGGGGAAGCATGGAAACACCATATATTTT,CASSAPRGKHGNTIYF
TRBJ1-5,NA,TRBV7-2,NA,TGTGCCAGCAGCTTTATGAACGCTGTAGCCCAGCATTTT,CASSFMNAVAQHF
TRBJ2-5,NA,TRBV4-1,NA,TGCGCCAGCAGTCCTGCGGTGACTGATCAAGAGACCCAGTACTTC,CASSPAVTDQETQYF
TRBJ1-1,NA,TRBV12-3/TRBV12-4,NA,TGTGCCAGCATCCTCGGTGAAGCTTTCTTT,CASILGEAFF
TRBJ1-6,NA,TRBV5-1,NA,TGCGCCAGCAGCTTGGGGGGGGGTTCACCCCTCCACTTT,CASSLGGGSPLHF
TRBJ1-2,NA,TRBV3-1/TRBV3-2,few,TGTGCCAGCAGCCAAGTCTCATACAGGCCCTATGGCTACACCTTC,CASSQVSYRPYGYTF
TRBJ1-3,NA,TRBV28,NA,TGTGCCAGCAGCCCCGGACAGCTCTCTGGAAACACCATATATTTT,CASSPGQLSGNTIYF
TRBJ2-2,TRBD1,TRBV19,NA,TGTGCCAGTAGCCCTTCTGGACAGGGGGGGACCGGGGAGCTGTTTTTT,CASSPSGQGGTGELFF
TRBJ1-1,NA,TRBV7-8,NA,TGTGCCAGCAGCATTCAGGGAAACACTGAAGCTTTCTTT,CASSIQGNTEAFF
TRBJ2-7,NA,TRBV6-5,once,TGTGCCAGCAGGAGTCGGGAAGAGCAGTACTTC,CASRSREEQYF
TRBJ2-7,TRBD2,TRBV11-3,NA,TGTGCCAGCAGCCCGGGGGGTCGTGGGTCCTCCTACGAGCAGTACTTC,CASSPGGRGSSYEQYF
TRBJ2-7,NA,TRBV6-5,NA,TGTGCCAGCAGCACCGGACGGAGGGGTTACGAGCAGTACTTC,CASSTGRRGYEQYF
TRBJ1-5,NA,TRBV5-1,NA,TGCGCCAGCAGCAAGAATGAGGATCAGCCCCAGCATTTT,CASSKNEDQPQHF
TRBJ1-2,TRBD1,TRBV3-1/TRBV3-2,NA,TGTGCCAGCAGCCGAGGGGGCGCGGACTATGGCTACACCTTC,CASSRGGADYGYTF
TRBJ2-7,NA,TRBV4-1,once,TGCGCCAGCAGCCAACAGGAGGCCTACGAGCAGTACTTC,CASSQQEAYEQYF
TRBJ1-3,NA,TRBV5-4,NA,TGTGCCAGCAGCTTGGTCGGGGGGGGATCCGCTGGAAACACCATATATTTT,CASSLVGGGSAGNTIYF
TRBJ2-2,TRBD1,TRBV19,NA,TGTGCCAGTAGTGTGGGACAGCCGAACACCGGGGAGCTGTTTTTT,CASSVGQPNTGELFF
TRBJ2-1,NA,TRBV12-3/TRBV12-4,NA,TGTGCCAGCTCCCCATCGACAGGAAATGAGCAGTTCTTC,CASSPSTGNEQFF
TRBJ2-7,NA,TRBV6-5,NA,TGTGCCAGCAGTAGGGAGACAGGCACCTACGAGCAGTACTTC,CASSRETGTYEQYF